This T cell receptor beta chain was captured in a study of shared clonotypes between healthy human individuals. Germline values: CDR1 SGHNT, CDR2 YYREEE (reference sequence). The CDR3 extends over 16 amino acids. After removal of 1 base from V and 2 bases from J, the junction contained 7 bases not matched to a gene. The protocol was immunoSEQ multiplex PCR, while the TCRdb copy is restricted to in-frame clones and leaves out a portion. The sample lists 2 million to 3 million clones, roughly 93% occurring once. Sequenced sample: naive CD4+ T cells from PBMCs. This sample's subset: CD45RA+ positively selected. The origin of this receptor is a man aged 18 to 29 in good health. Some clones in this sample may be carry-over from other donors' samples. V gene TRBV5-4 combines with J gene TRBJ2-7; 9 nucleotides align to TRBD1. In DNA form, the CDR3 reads TGTGCCAGCAGCTTGATAACGCGGACAGGGGCCTACGAGCAGTACTTC. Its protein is CASSLITRTGAYEQYF.